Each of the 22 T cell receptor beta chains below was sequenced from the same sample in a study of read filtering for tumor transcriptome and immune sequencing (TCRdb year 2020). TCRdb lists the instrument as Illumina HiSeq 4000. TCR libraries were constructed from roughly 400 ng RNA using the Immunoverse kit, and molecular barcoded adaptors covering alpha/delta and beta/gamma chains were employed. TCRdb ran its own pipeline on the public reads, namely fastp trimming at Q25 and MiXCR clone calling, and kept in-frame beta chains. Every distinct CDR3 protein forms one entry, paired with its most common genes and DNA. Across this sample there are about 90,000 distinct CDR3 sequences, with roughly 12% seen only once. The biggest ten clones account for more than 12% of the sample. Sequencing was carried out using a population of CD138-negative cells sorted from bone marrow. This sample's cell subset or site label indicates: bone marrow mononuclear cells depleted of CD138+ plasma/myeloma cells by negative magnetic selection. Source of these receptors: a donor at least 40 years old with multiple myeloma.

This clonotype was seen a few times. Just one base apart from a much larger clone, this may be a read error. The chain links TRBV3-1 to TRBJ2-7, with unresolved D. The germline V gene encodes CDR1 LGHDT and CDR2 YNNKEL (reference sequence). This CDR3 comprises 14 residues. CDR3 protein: CASSQPDRSYERYF. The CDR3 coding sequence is TGTGCCAGCAGCCAACCGGACCGGTCCTACGAGCGGTACTTC.

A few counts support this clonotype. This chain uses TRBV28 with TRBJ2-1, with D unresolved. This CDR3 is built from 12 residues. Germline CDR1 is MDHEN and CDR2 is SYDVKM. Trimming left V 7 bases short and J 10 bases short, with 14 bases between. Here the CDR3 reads CASTLGTFEQFF. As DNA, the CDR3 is TGTGCCAGCACCCTTGGCACTTTCGAGCAGTTCTTC.

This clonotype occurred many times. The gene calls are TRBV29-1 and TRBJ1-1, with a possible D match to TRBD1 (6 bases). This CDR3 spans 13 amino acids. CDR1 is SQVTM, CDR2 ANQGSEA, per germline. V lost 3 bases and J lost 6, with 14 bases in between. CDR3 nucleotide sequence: TGCAGCGTTGAGCGGGGGGCGCACGCTGAAGCTTTCTTT. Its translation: CSVERGAHAEAFF. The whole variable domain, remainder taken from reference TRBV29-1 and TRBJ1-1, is SAVISQKPSRDICQRGTSLTIQCQVDSQVTMMFWYRQQPGQSLTLIATANQGSEATYESGFVIDKFPISRPNLTFSTLTVSNMSPEDSSIYLCSVERGAHAEAFFGQGTRLTVV.

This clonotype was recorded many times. CDR3 region: CASSPLIAGGSYNEQFF. The CDR3 DNA reads as TGTGCCAGCTCACCACTGATAGCAGGCGGCTCCTACAATGAGCAGTTCTTC. The rearrangement uses TRBV18 and TRBJ2-1; D gene ambiguous. Germline V gene data show CDR1 as KGHSH and CDR2 as LQKENI. This CDR3 comprises 17 residues. Trimming removed 1 base at V and 0 bases at J, with 13 bases between.

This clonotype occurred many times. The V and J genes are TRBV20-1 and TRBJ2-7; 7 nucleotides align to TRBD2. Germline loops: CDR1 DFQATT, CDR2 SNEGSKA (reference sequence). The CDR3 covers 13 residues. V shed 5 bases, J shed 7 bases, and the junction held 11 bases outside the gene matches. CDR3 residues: CSAAGRELVEQYF. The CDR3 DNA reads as TGCAGTGCTGCTGGGCGGGAGCTAGTAGAGCAGTACTTC.

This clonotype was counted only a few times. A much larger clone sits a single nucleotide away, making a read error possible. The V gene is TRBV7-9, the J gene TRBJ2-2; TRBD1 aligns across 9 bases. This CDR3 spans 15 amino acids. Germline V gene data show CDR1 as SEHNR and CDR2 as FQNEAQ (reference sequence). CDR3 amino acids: CASSWDRENTEELFF. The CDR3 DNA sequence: TGTGCCAGCAGCTGGGACAGGGAGAACACCGAGGAGCTGTTTTTT.

The CDR3 loop is CASRAASSSQPQHF. The CDR3, as DNA: TGTGCCAGCAGGGCCGCCTCCTCCAGTCAGCCCCAGCATTTT. The chain joins TRBV12-3 or TRBV12-4 to TRBJ1-5; no clear D gene. The CDR3 runs 14 residues. Trimming cost V 6 bases and J 6 bases, with 15 bases left between them.

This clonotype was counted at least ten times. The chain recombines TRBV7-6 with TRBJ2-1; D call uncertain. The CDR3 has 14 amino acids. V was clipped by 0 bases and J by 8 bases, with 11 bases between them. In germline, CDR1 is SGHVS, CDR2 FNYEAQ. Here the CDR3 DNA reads TGTGCCAGCAGCTTAGCGCAACTATCTGATGAGCAGTTCTTC. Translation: CASSLAQLSDEQFF. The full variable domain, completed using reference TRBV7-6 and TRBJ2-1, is GAGVSQSPRYKVTKRGQDVALRCDPISGHVSLYWYRQALGQGPEFLTYFNYEAQQDKSGLPNDRFSAERPEGSISTLTIQRTEQRDSAMYRCASSLAQLSDEQFFGPGTRLTVL.

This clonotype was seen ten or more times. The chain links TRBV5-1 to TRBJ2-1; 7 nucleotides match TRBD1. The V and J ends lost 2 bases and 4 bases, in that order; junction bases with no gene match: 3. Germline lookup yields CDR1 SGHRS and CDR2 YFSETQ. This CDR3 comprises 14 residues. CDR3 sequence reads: CASSLTGVYNEQFF. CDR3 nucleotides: TGCGCCAGCAGCTTAACAGGGGTGTACAATGAGCAGTTCTTC.

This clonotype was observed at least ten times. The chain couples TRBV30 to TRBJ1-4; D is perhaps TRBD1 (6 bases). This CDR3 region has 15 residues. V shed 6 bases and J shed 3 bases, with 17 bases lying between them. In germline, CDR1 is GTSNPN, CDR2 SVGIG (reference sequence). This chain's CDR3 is CACTFGGLANEKLFF. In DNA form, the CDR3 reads TGTGCCTGCACCTTTGGGGGGCTTGCTAATGAAAAACTGTTTTTT.

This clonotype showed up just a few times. CDR3 DNA sequence: TGCAGAGTGGGGGTATCAGGGCGGGGCTATGGCTACACCTTC. Translation gives CRVGVSGRGYGYTF. The chain carries TRBV20-1 and TRBJ1-2; tentative D call: TRBD1 (5 bases). The CDR3 contains 14 residues. The germline gives CDR1 DFQATT, CDR2 SNEGSKA (reference sequence).

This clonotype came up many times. CDR3 loop: CASSWTGRETQYF. CDR3 in DNA: TGTGCCAGCAGCTGGACAGGGAGAGAGACCCAGTACTTC. The gene calls are TRBV6-5 and TRBJ2-5; 8 bases agree with TRBD1. The germline CDR1 and CDR2 sequences are MNHEY and SVGAGI. The CDR3 consists of 13 residues. V trimming: 6 bases; J trimming: 4 bases; junction bases outside the gene matches: 4.

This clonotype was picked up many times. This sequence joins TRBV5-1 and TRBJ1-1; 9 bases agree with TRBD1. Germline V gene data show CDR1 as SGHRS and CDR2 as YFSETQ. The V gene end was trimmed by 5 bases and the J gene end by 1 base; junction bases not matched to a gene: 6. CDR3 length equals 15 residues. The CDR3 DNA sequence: TGCGCCAGCAGGGGGGGGGGACAGGGGAACACTGAAGCTTTCTTT. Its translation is CASRGGGQGNTEAFF. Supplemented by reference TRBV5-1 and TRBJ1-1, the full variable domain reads KAGVTQTPRYLIKTRGQQVTLSCSPISGHRSVSWYQQTPGQGLQFLFEYFSETQRNKGNFPGRFSGRQFSNSRSEMNVSTLELGDSALYLCASRGGGQGNTEAFFGQGTRLTVV.

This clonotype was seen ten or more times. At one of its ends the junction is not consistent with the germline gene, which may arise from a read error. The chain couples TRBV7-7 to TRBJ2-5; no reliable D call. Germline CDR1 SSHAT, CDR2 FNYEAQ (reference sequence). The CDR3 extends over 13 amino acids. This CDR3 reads CASSPALAETQYF. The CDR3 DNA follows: TGTGCTAGCAGCCCCGCCCTGGCGGAGACCCAGTACTTC.

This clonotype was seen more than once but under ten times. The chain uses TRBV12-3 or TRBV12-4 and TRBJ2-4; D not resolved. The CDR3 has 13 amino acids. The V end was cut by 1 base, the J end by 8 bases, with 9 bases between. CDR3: CASSLDPRDIQYF. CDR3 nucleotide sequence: TGTGCCAGCAGTTTAGATCCTAGGGACATTCAGTACTTC.

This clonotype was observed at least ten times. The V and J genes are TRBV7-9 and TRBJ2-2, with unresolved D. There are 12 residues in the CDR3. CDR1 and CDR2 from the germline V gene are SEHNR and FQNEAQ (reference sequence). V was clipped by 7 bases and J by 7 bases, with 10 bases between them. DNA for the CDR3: TGTGCCAGCACCATAGCTGTCGGGGAGCTGTTTTTT. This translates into CASTIAVGELFF.

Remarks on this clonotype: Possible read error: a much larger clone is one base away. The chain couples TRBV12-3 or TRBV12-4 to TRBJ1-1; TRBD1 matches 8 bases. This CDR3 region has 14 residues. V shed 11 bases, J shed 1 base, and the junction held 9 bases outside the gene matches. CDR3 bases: TGTGCCTGCACCGGTGACAGGGGGAACACTGAAGCTTTCTTT. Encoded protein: CACTGDRGNTEAFF.

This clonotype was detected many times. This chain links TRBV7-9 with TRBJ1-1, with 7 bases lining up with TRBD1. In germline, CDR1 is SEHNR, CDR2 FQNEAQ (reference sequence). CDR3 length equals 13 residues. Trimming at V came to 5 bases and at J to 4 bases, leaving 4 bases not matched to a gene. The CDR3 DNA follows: TGTGCCAGCAGCCTCGAGGGGGCCACTGAAGCTTTCTTT. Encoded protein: CASSLEGATEAFF.

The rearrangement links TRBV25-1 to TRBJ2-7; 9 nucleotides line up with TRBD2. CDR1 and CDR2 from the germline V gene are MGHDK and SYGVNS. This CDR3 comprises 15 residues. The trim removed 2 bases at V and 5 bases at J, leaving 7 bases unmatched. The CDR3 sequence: CASSERGIAGDEQYF. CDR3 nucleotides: TGTGCCAGCAGTGAACGAGGGATAGCGGGAGACGAGCAGTACTTC.

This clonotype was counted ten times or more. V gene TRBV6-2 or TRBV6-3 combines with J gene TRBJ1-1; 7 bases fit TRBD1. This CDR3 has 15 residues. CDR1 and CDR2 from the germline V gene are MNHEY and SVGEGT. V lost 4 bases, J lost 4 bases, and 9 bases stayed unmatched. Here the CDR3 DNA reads TGTGCCAGCAGTTCTGGAATAGGGACAGTCACTGAAGCTTTCTTT. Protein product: CASSSGIGTVTEAFF.

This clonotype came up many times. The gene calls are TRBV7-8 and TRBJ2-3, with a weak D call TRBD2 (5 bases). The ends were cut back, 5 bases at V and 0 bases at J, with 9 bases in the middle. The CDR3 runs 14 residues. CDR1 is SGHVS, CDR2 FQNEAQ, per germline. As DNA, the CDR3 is TGTGCCAGCAGCCCTCCGGGAAGCACAGATACGCAGTATTTT. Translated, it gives CASSPPGSTDTQYF. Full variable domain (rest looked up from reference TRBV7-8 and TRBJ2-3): GAGVSQSPRYKVAKRGQDVALRCDPISGHVSLFWYQQALGQGPEFLTYFQNEAQLDKSGLPSDRFFAERPEGSVSTLKIQRTQQEDSAVYLCASSPPGSTDTQYFGPGTRLTVL.

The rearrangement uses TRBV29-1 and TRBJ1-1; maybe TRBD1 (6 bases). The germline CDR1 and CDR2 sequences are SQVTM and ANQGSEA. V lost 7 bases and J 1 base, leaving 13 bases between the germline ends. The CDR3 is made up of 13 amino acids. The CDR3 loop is CSARGQTNTEAFF. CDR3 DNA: TGCAGCGCTCGGGGACAAACGAACACTGAAGCTTTCTTT.